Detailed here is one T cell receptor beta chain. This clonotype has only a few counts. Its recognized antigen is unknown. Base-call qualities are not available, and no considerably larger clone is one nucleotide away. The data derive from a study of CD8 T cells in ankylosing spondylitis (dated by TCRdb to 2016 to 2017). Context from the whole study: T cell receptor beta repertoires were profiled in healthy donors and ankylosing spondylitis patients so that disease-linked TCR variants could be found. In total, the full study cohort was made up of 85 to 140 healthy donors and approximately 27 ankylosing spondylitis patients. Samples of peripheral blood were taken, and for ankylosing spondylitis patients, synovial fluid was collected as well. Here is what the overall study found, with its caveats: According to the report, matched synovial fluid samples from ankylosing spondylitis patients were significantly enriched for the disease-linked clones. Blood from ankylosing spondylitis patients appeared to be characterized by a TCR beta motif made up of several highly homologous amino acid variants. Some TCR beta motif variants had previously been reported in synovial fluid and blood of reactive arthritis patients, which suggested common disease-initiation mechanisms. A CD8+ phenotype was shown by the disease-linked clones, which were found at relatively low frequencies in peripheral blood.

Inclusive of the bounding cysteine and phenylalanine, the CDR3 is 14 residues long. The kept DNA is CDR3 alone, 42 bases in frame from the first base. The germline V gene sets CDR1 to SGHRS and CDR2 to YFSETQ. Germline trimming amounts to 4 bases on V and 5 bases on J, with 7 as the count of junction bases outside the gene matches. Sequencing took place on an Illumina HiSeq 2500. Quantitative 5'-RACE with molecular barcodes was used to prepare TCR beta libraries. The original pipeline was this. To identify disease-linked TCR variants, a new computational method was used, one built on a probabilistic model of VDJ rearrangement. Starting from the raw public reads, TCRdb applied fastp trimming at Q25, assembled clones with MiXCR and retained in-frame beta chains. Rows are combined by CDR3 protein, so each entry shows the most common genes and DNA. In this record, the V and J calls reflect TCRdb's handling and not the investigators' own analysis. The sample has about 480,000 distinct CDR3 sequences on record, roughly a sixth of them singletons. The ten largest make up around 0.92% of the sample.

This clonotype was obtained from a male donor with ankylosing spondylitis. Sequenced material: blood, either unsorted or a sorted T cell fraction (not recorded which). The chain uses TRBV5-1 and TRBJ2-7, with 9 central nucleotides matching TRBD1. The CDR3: CASSRGQGSHEQYF. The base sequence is TGCGCCAGCAGCCGGGGACAGGGTTCCCACGAGCAGTACTTC.